The present TCR beta chain was sequenced within a study of T cell responses to AZD1222 COVID-19 vaccine. J lost 8 bases, V lost 3 bases, and 5 bases had no gene match. This CDR3 contains 15 residues. In germline, CDR1 is LGHNA, CDR2 YNFKEQ. Libraries were prepared by immunoSEQ multiplex PCR; TCRdb keeps only in-frame clonotypes and omits some of them. This repertoire shows around 160,000 clones, about 93% found once; its top ten account for 4% to 6%. The chain is built from TRBV4-2 and TRBJ2-2; 11 bases are shared with TRBD2. The sample here was peripheral blood, taken on day 0 of AZD1222 vaccination. The TCR comes from an adult in good health. The CDR3 DNA is TGTGCCAGCAGCCAGAAACTAGCGGGAGTAGGGGAGCTGTTTTTT. Its protein is CASSQKLAGVGELFF.